This T cell receptor (beta chain) was found in a study of OX40 agonist ivuxolimab in advanced cancers. Background for the entire study: Ivuxolimab was an agonistic, fully human IgG2 monoclonal antibody directed against OX40 (CD134), a costimulatory receptor. Patients were allowed to have had prior anti-PD-1, anti-PD-L1 or anti-CTLA-4 therapy, and 30% to 40% of the dose-escalation patients had been treated with checkpoint inhibitors. Of the approximately 50 dose-escalation patients, hepatocellular carcinoma was present in around 20, melanoma in some 15, renal cell carcinoma in 9 and head and neck cancer in 9. The monotherapy dose-escalation portion (N ≈ 57 patients) of the phase I ivuxolimab trial is reported in the paper. A male proportion of roughly 80% and a mean age of 60 years, ranging from roughly 23 to 85, were recorded for the dose-escalation cohort. Intravenous ivuxolimab was administered to patients every 2 weeks at six dose levels: 0.01, 0.1, 0.3, 1.5, 3 and 10 mg/kg. Peripheral TCRbeta sequencing was intended to test whether TCR sequence diversity was altered and clonal T-cell expansion was caused by ivuxolimab. Partial responses were achieved by three dose-escalation patients, of whom one had hepatocellular carcinoma and two had cutaneous melanoma. Points the paper makes about the study in general: On average, CD8+ T cells showed more expanded clones than CD4+ T cells after ivuxolimab. At doses of 0.1 to 3.0 mg/kg, clonal expansion of both CD4+ and CD8+ T cells in blood was seen between baseline and week 6. The antigen specificity of the peripheral T cells that underwent clonal expansion was not determined. Low levels of normalized T-cell clonal expansion were also shown by some nonresponding patients. In the 0.1-3.0 mg/kg groups, partial responders were among the patients with the lowest normalized peripheral clonal expansion, particularly in CD8+ T cells.

The trial excluded patients who had a history of autoimmune disease or were on systemic immunosuppression. Peripheral blood for TCR sequencing was collected from all dose cohorts at baseline, on cycle 4 day 1, and on cycle 7 day 1. Samples were obtained from an open-label, multicenter, first-in-human phase I dose-escalation trial of ivuxolimab. Adults with locally advanced or metastatic head and neck squamous cell, hepatocellular, melanoma or renal cell carcinoma were enrolled in the trial. Before TCR sequencing, CD4+ and CD8+ T cells were separately sorted from peripheral blood. Genomic DNA was extracted from sorted cells for sequencing of the TCRbeta CDR3 region. TCRbeta CDR3 regions were sequenced using the immunoSEQ Assay. The immuneACCESS repertoire file appears here via TCRdb, limited to in-frame rearrangements. These files lack a portion of the clones; in checked studies, under half of the deficit traces to unresolved V genes, and the cause of the others is not known. The sample yields over 75,000 clones; around nine tenths were counted once. About 1.3% of the sample is taken by the ten largest.

This clone has more than one count but fewer than ten. The clone's antigen remains unknown. Within one base of it there is no much larger clone, and no base qualities were kept. The sample was CD4+ or CD8+ T cells sorted from blood, taken in a trial of the OX40 agonist ivuxolimab. This receptor was obtained from an adult with an advanced solid tumor such as melanoma, head and neck, liver or kidney cancer.

The sequenced DNA is TGTGCCAGCAGCTTAGGAGGAACCACTGAAGCTTTCTTT. This sequence encodes CASSLGGTTEAFF. The chain couples TRBV7-9 to TRBJ1-1; the D segment cannot be called with confidence. V lost 1 base and J lost 4 bases; the stretch between them is 7 bases long. Measured from the cysteine to the phenylalanine, the CDR3 is 13 residues long. Here the CDR3 DNA is all that survives: 39 bases in frame from base 1. According to the germline V gene (reference sequence), CDR1 reads SEHNR and CDR2 reads FQNEAQ.